A single sample gave rise to the 30 T cell receptor beta chains below, sequenced in a study of CD8+ T cells in alopecia areata. RNA, once extracted, was reverse transcribed into cDNA for use as the sequencing template. Clones were read by immunoSEQ multiplex PCR, and TCRdb kept only the in-frame ones, dropping some. The data show roughly 150,000 clones, with 45% to 60% seen just once and about 4.9% held by the top ten. The sample comprised CD4+ T cells sorted from blood. The receptors were sampled from a human donor in good health.

The J gene is TRBJ2-3, the V gene TRBV5-4, with D possibly matching TRBD2 (6 bases). V was clipped by 7 bases and J by 1 base, with 13 bases between them. Germline V gene sequence: CDR1 SGHNT, CDR2 YYREEE (reference sequence). This CDR3 region has 14 residues. CDR3 loop: CASSLEGRTDTQYF. DNA for the CDR3: TGTGCCAGCTCCTTGGAGGGGCGCACAGATACGCAGTATTTT.

This clone was observed a single time. This chain's CDR3 is CASSEVGEDNEQYF. CDR3 DNA: TGTGCCAGCAGTGAAGTGGGGGAAGACAACGAGCAGTACTTC. This sequence joins TRBV2 and TRBJ2-5, with D perhaps assigned TRBD1 or TRBD2 (5 bases each). The DNA end lines up better with TRBJ2-7; the J call may be wrong. CDR3 size: 14 residues. CDR1 is SNHLY and CDR2 is FYNNEI in the germline V gene.

The chain's CDR3 is CAISYTGEDGYTF. Here the CDR3 DNA reads TGTGCCATCAGCTATACAGGGGAGGACGGCTACACCTTC. This chain joins TRBV10-3 and TRBJ1-2; 7 bases match TRBD1. J gave up 8 bases and V 6 bases, and 9 bases lay outside the gene matches. Germline values: CDR1 ENHRY, CDR2 SYGVKD. This CDR3 contains 13 residues.

This sequence joins TRBV11-2 and TRBJ1-2; 7 nucleotides line up with TRBD1. The CDR3 spans 16 residues. Per the germline V gene, CDR1 is SGHAT and CDR2 is FQNNGV. V lost 1 base, J lost 8 bases, and 13 bases stayed unmatched. CDR3 coding DNA: TGTGCCAGCAGCTTAGGCCAAATGGGACAGTCTAAAGGCTACACCTTC. Protein product: CASSLGQMGQSKGYTF.

The chain recombines TRBV14 with TRBJ2-7; D remains unclear. Germline V gives CDR1 SGHDN, CDR2 FVKESK. The ends were cut back, 3 bases at V and 4 bases at J, with 4 bases in the middle. The CDR3 totals 11 residues. This CDR3 reads CASSQDYEQYF. The DNA of the CDR3 is TGTGCCAGCAGCCAGGATTACGAGCAGTACTTC.

This clone was observed once. This rearrangement joins TRBV27 to TRBJ1-5, with no clear D. CDR3 length: 14 amino acids. V was trimmed by 5 bases and J by 0 bases, leaving 8 bases between them. Looked up from germline, CDR1 is MNHEY and CDR2 is SMNVEV (reference sequence). In nucleotides, the CDR3 is TGTGCCAGCAGTCCCCGGGATAGCAATCAGCCCCAGCATTTT. This gives the protein CASSPRDSNQPQHF.

V usage is TRBV6-6 and J usage is TRBJ2-1; 8 nucleotides match TRBD2. Germline trimming cut 6 bases from V and 4 bases from J; bases unmatched to any gene: 2. The germline V gene has CDR1 MNHNY and CDR2 SVGAGI (reference sequence). The CDR3 consists of 13 residues. CDR3 nucleotide sequence: TGTGCCAGCAGAGCGGGAGAGTACAATGAGCAGTTCTTC. Its translation is CASRAGEYNEQFF.

Of note for this clone: Within the sample, other DNA sequences also encode this same CDR3. The chain has TRBV29-1 and TRBJ2-7, with 7 nucleotides matching TRBD1. The CDR3 contains 13 residues. The V gene end was trimmed by 6 bases and the J gene end by 3 bases; junction bases not matched to a gene: 8. Germline assignment: CDR1 SQVTM and CDR2 ANQGSEA. The CDR3 loop is CSVRQGGGYEQYF. The CDR3 coding sequence is TGCAGCGTGCGACAGGGTGGAGGCTACGAGCAGTACTTC.

This clone was found a few times. The chain links TRBV29-1 to TRBJ1-4, with 9 bases identical to TRBD1. In germline, CDR1 is SQVTM, CDR2 ANQGSEA. The V gene end was trimmed by 7 bases and the J gene end by 7 bases; junction bases not matched to a gene: 4. The CDR3 has 12 amino acids. The CDR3 is CSATTGGEKLFF. The CDR3 region has the DNA TGCAGCGCAACGACAGGGGGTGAAAAACTGTTTTTT.

The V call is TRBV6-5, the J call TRBJ2-4, with D perhaps TRBD2 (5 bases). Trimming removed 10 bases at V and 5 bases at J, with 12 bases between. This CDR3 spans 12 amino acids. Germline V gene sequence: CDR1 MNHEY, CDR2 SVGAGI. The CDR3 spells CATTAGENIQYF. In DNA, the CDR3 is TGTGCCACTACGGCGGGCGAAAACATTCAGTACTTC.

This clone showed up just a few times. This rearrangement joins TRBV19 to TRBJ2-7, with D tentatively TRBD2 (6 bases). V dropped 5 bases and J dropped 6 bases, with 11 bases sitting between them. This CDR3 spans 12 amino acids. Germline CDR1 reads LNHDA; CDR2 reads SQIVND (reference sequence). This CDR3 reads CASSPMGGEQYF. The CDR3 nucleotides are TGTGCCAGTAGTCCCATGGGAGGCGAGCAGTACTTC.

The chain recombines TRBV28 with TRBJ2-7, with TRBD1 matching over 7 bases. Germline values: CDR1 MDHEN, CDR2 SYDVKM. The V gene end was trimmed by 3 bases and the J gene end by 3 bases; junction bases not matched to a gene: 5. The CDR3 length is 14 residues. This CDR3 is CASSFGDRYYEQYF. CDR3 in DNA: TGTGCCAGCAGTTTCGGGGACAGATACTACGAGCAGTACTTC.

The chain couples TRBV30 to TRBJ2-2; the D gene is possibly TRBD2 (5 bases). The germline V gene encodes CDR1 GTSNPN and CDR2 SVGIG (reference sequence). Trimming stripped 3 bases from V and 1 base from J, with 6 bases between. This CDR3 has 13 amino acids. Here the CDR3 DNA reads TGTGCCTGGAGCCGGGAGAACACCGGGGAGCTGTTTTTT. Its protein product is CAWSRENTGELFF.

This chain links TRBV5-6 with TRBJ2-7; no clear D gene. Per germline, CDR1 SGHDT and CDR2 YYEEEE. With 6 bases removed from V and 3 bases from J, the gap between germline ends came to 7 bases. There are 11 residues in the CDR3. The CDR3 protein is CASTANYEQYF. The DNA of the CDR3 is TGTGCCAGCACAGCGAACTACGAGCAGTACTTC.

In its sample, this clone was seen many times. The CDR3 spells CASDWGDYGYTF. Written as DNA, the CDR3 is TGTGCCAGCGATTGGGGTGACTATGGCTACACCTTC. The rearrangement joins TRBV6-5 to TRBJ1-2; the D is unclear. Germline assignment: CDR1 MNHEY and CDR2 SVGAGI. Trimming cost V 8 bases and J 3 bases, with 10 bases left between them. The CDR3 is 12 residues long.

The chain links TRBV29-1 to TRBJ1-2; D is perhaps TRBD1 (6 bases). The CDR3 spans 11 residues. Per germline, CDR1 SQVTM and CDR2 ANQGSEA. Between the trimmed V and J ends, which lost 6 bases and 5 bases, there was a span of 10 bases. Here the CDR3 DNA reads TGCAGCGTGAAGGGGGGATATGGCTACACCTTC. Its translation: CSVKGGYGYTF.

V usage is TRBV30 and J usage is TRBJ2-6; D uncertain. The CDR3 covers 16 residues. The germline CDR1 and CDR2 sequences are GTSNPN and SVGIG (reference sequence). Trimming stripped 0 bases from V and 2 bases from J, with 11 bases between. The CDR3 DNA reads TGTGCCTGGAGTGTGTCGAGGATAGCTGGGGCCAACGTCCTGACTTTC. It yields the protein CAWSVSRIAGANVLTF.

The genes are TRBV21-1 and TRBJ2-7; the D call of TRBD1 is as the table states it, not checked on the DNA. TRBV21-1 is classified as a pseudogene. This CDR3 contains 16 residues. CDR3 residues: CASSKTWTGYSYEQYF. The CDR3 DNA reads TGTGCCAGCAGCAAAACGTGGACAGGCTATTCCTACGAGCAGTACTTC.

This clone showed up just once. This chain uses TRBV10-3 with TRBJ1-1, with D hard to call. The CDR3 is 13 amino acids. Germline V gene data show CDR1 as ENHRY and CDR2 as SYGVKD. Between the trimmed V and J ends, which lost 7 bases and 0 bases, there was a span of 9 bases. This chain's CDR3 is CAINLDLNTEAFF. CDR3 coding DNA: TGTGCCATCAACCTGGACTTGAACACTGAAGCTTTCTTT.

The table lists this clone with a few counts. The chain is built from TRBV23-1 and TRBJ2-7; 8 positions agree with TRBD1. TRBV23-1 is an ORF, and what it does is uncertain. The V gene end was trimmed by 4 bases and the J gene end by 0 bases; junction bases not matched to a gene: 5. The CDR3 length is 15 residues. The CDR3: CASSPAGTGSYEQYF. For the CDR3, the DNA is TGCGCCAGCAGTCCTGCCGGGACAGGCTCCTACGAGCAGTACTTC.

The V call is TRBV30, the J call TRBJ2-1; D is perhaps TRBD2 (6 bases). CDR1 is GTSNPN, CDR2 SVGIG, per germline (reference sequence). Trimming left V 2 bases short and J 8 bases short, with 13 bases between. The CDR3 length is 13 residues. The CDR3 spells CAWSSTGLYEQFF. The CDR3 coding sequence is TGTGCCTGGAGTTCAACGGGACTCTATGAGCAGTTCTTC.

This clone was observed a handful of times. This chain joins TRBV5-5 and TRBJ2-3; D is undetermined. Germline V gene data show CDR1 as SGHKS and CDR2 as YYEKEE (reference sequence). V was clipped by 2 bases and J by 5 bases, with 9 bases between them. This CDR3 is 13 amino acids long. The DNA for the CDR3 is TGTGCCAGCAGCTTTTGGGTCCAAGATACGCAGTATTTT. Translation: CASSFWVQDTQYF.

The rearrangement joins TRBV6-5 to TRBJ1-2; TRBD1 might be the D (5 bases). From germline, CDR1 is MNHEY and CDR2 SVGAGI. Trimming removed 5 bases from V and 4 bases from J, with 14 bases in between. This CDR3 is 14 amino acids long. CDR3 residues: CASSLTGQGYGYTF. The CDR3 DNA follows: TGTGCCAGCAGTCTAACGGGGCAGGGCTATGGCTACACCTTC.

The DNA of the CDR3 is TGTGCCAGAAGGGACAGTCACGAGCAGTACTTC. This translates into CARRDSHEQYF. The chain couples TRBV9 to TRBJ2-7; 7 nucleotides agree with TRBD1. Germline V lookup: CDR1 SGDLS, CDR2 YYNGEE. V dropped 8 bases and J dropped 5; count of bases not matched to a gene: 4. The CDR3 totals 11 residues.

As to this clone: At the DNA level, this CDR3 is encoded by other sequences in the same sample as well. This rearrangement joins TRBV5-1 to TRBJ2-1; no firm D call. The CDR3 length is 12 residues. Trimming took off 2 bases at V and 7 bases at J, with 7 bases between the two ends. Germline V gene lookup returns CDR1 SGHRS and CDR2 YFSETQ. The CDR3 DNA follows: TGCGCCAGCAGCTTAGTGCGGAATGAGCAGTTCTTC. Translating it yields CASSLVRNEQFF.

The rearrangement uses TRBV19 and TRBJ2-2; D not resolved. Per the germline V gene, CDR1 is LNHDA and CDR2 is SQIVND (reference sequence). Trimming took off 4 bases at V and 2 bases at J, with 5 bases between the two ends. This CDR3 is built from 13 residues. The CDR3: CASSTTNTGELFF. The DNA of the CDR3 is TGTGCCAGTAGTACCACAAACACCGGGGAGCTGTTTTTT. Supplemented by reference TRBV19 and TRBJ2-2, the full variable domain reads DGGITQSPKYLFRKEGQNVTLSCEQNLNHDAMYWYRQDPGQGLRLIYYSQIVNDFQKGDIAEGYSVSREKKESFPLTVTSAQKNPTAFYLCASSTTNTGELFFGEGSRLTVL.

This clone was seen more than once but under ten times. The chain couples TRBV19 to TRBJ2-1; 7 bases agree with TRBD1. The CDR3 is 12 amino acids. Trimming removed 4 bases from V and 9 bases from J; junction bases left unmatched: 3. Germline V gives CDR1 LNHDA, CDR2 SQIVND (reference sequence). CDR3 residues: CASSRQGPEQFF. CDR3 in DNA: TGTGCCAGTAGTAGACAGGGTCCTGAGCAGTTCTTC.

Only a few counts were recorded for this clone. The chain links TRBV10-3 to TRBJ1-4; D unclear. V lost 5 bases and J lost 4, with 17 bases in between. Germline values: CDR1 ENHRY, CDR2 SYGVKD. This CDR3 has 16 residues. The CDR3 is CAISPGGPQFNEKLFF. CDR3 sequence (DNA): TGTGCCATCAGTCCCGGTGGACCGCAGTTTAATGAAAAACTGTTTTTT.

This clone has only one observation. J is TRBJ2-1 and V is TRBV29-1; 16 positions match TRBD2. CDR3 length: 16 amino acids. Unmatched junction bases numbered 7, after V lost 3 bases and J lost 8 bases. Germline V CDR1 and CDR2: SQVTM, ANQGSEA. CDR3 nucleotides: TGCAGCGTTGAGGGACTAGCGGGAGGGCCTCGAGATGAGCAGTTCTTC. Translated, it gives CSVEGLAGGPRDEQFF.

CDR3 in amino acids: CASTDGGFSAQYF. The CDR3 DNA reads TGTGCCAGCACCGACGGCGGGTTTTCGGCCCAGTACTTC. This chain joins TRBV25-1 and TRBJ2-5, with D possibly matching TRBD2 (5 bases). The CDR3 has 13 amino acids. Trimming left V 7 bases short and J 9 bases short, with 18 bases between. Germline V gene data show CDR1 as MGHDK and CDR2 as SYGVNS.